This T cell receptor (beta chain) was captured in a study of T cells in localized non-small cell lung cancer. This CDR3 comprises 16 residues. Per the germline V gene, CDR1 is LNHNV and CDR2 is YYDKDF (reference sequence). Germline trimming cut 6 bases from V and 3 bases from J; bases unmatched to any gene: 12. General observations from the study: An association was observed between higher blood T cell density and longer overall survival. A median of 57 clones ranked among the top 100 in tumor appeared in adjacent lung. Uninvolved neighboring lung showed the greatest T cell clonality, exceeding tumor. It remains possible that heterogeneity exists, since only one tumor region was sequenced.

As for this clone: Its specificity is not known.

Here immunoSEQ multiplex PCR was the method, and the copy in TCRdb shows in-frame clones only, minus some. The sample comprises more than 45,000 clones, roughly 84% of which are singletons, and about a sixth rests with the top ten. The sequence derives from a man between 35 and 75 years old with stage III lung adenocarcinoma. This chain links TRBV15 with TRBJ2-5; TRBD2 matches at 8 bases. Sequenced material: peripheral blood mononuclear cells, taken before any cancer treatment. CDR3 residues: CATRAGGRGLEETQYF. In DNA, the CDR3 is TGTGCCACCAGGGCGGGGGGACGTGGTTTGGAAGAGACCCAGTACTTC.